This T cell receptor beta chain was observed in a study of CD8+ T cells in alopecia areata. Study-wide context: The investigators scored severity in treated patients by the percentage of affected scalp area.

Extracted from the samples, RNA was reverse transcribed into cDNA to serve as the sequencing template. Repertoires were generated with immunoSEQ multiplex PCR, while TCRdb's copy carries only in-frame clones and drops some. The table lists around 100,000 clones, 70% to 90% of them singletons. The treatment here: oral pan-JAK inhibitor, 5-10 mg twice daily. V shed 5 bases and J shed 4 bases, with 17 bases lying between them. Germline CDR1 MGHRA, CDR2 YSYEKL. CDR3 size: 15 residues. Study-level results: Persistence of many expanded lesional clones was seen in scalp and blood during tofacitinib. Scalp specimens additionally yield sequences from normal skin's resident alphabeta T cells.

Regarding this clone: Antigen unknown.

V and J are TRBV4-1 and TRBJ1-1, with no clear D. The receptor's source is a human donor with alopecia areata. The source was CD8+ T cells sorted from blood, collected between weeks 30 and 35, from a patient treated with tofacitinib. CDR3 in amino acids: CASSVFRSAGTEAFF. The CDR3 region has the DNA TGCGCCAGCAGCGTTTTCAGGTCGGCGGGCACTGAAGCTTTCTTT.